Reported below is one T cell receptor beta chain. In germline, CDR1 is MNHNS, CDR2 SASEGT. The CDR3 loop spans 14 amino acids. V was cut by 1 base and J by 8 bases, with 12 bases left in between. Assay: immunoSEQ multiplex PCR; the TCRdb copy retains only in-frame clones and omits some. The data show some 70,000 clones, with roughly nine tenths seen just once and roughly 4.3% held by the top ten. The data are from a study of technical replicates of blood from a few donors. V and J are TRBV6-1 and TRBJ2-1, with D possibly matching TRBD2 (7 bases). The TCR was taken from a human donor in good health. Some clones in this sample may be carry-over from other donors' samples. Sequences were obtained from PBMCs. The CDR3 nucleotides read TGTGCCAGCAGTGAAGTCGGGGGGCTCGATGAGCAGTTCTTC. This codes for CASSEVGGLDEQFF.